A single sample gave rise to the 29 T cell receptor beta chains below, sequenced in a study of T-cell memory formation after mild COVID-19 (dated by TCRdb to about 2021). Receptor amplification or capture employed 5' RACE. The run used an Illumina NovaSeq 6000. TCRdb reanalyzed the raw reads on its own, using fastp at Q25 for trimming and MiXCR for clone calling, and kept in-frame beta chains. Rows are unified per CDR3 protein, each entry keeping the most common DNA and genes. A total of hundreds of thousands of distinct CDR3 sequences appear in this sample, approximately 29% of them only once. The top ten constitute 13% of the sample. Sequencing was done on a sample of PBMCs or a T cell subset sorted from them (not recorded which). Receptors originate from an adult woman who had mild COVID-19 (a few samples of this study predate the infection). The sample titles of this study are shuffled in the database, so cell type and time point are left out; the donor was told from shared clones.

The CDR3 DNA reads as TGTGCCAGCAGCCGACAGCTTTACTATGGCTACACCTTC. Its protein product is CASSRQLYYGYTF. The rearrangement uses TRBV12-3 or TRBV12-4 and TRBJ1-2; maybe TRBD1 (5 bases). V was pared by 6 bases and J by 3 bases, with 11 bases between. This CDR3 has 13 amino acids.

There are a few counts of this clonotype. The genes are TRBV5-5 and TRBJ2-7; D possibly uses TRBD1 or TRBD2 (6 bases each). This CDR3 is 14 amino acids long. V was shortened by 4 bases and J by 6 bases, with 17 bases between the two germline ends. Per germline, CDR1 SGHKS and CDR2 YYEKEE (reference sequence). The DNA of the CDR3 is TGTGCCAGCAGCAGGGGGACGGAGGGCCGCGAGCAGTACTTC. Translation: CASSRGTEGREQYF.

The chain employs TRBV12-3 or TRBV12-4 and TRBJ2-3; TRBD2 matches 7 bases. This CDR3 comprises 14 residues. V was pared by 5 bases and J by 2 bases, with 4 bases of the junction left unmatched. In nucleotides, the CDR3 is TGTGCCAGCAGTCCGCGGGAGTTCACAGATACGCAGTATTTT. Residues: CASSPREFTDTQYF.

This clonotype showed up many times. The chain couples TRBV5-1 to TRBJ2-7, with D hard to call. Trimming shortened V by 0 bases and J by 3 bases, and 10 bases separated the two germline ends. This CDR3 spans 14 amino acids. Germline V gene data show CDR1 as SGHRS and CDR2 as YFSETQ. The CDR3 loop reads CASSLGSGGYEQYF. Here the CDR3 DNA reads TGCGCCAGCAGCTTGGGTTCGGGTGGCTACGAGCAGTACTTC. The whole variable domain, remainder taken from reference TRBV5-1 and TRBJ2-7, is KAGVTQTPRYLIKTRGQQVTLSCSPISGHRSVSWYQQTPGQGLQFLFEYFSETQRNKGNFPGRFSGRQFSNSRSEMNVSTLELGDSALYLCASSLGSGGYEQYFGPGTRLTVT.

In this sample, this clonotype turned up a few times. V usage is TRBV5-5 and J usage is TRBJ2-5, with TRBD2 matching 14 bases. Trimming cost V 4 bases and J 5 bases; bases outside gene matches: 13. The CDR3 loop spans 18 amino acids. CDR1 is SGHKS, CDR2 YYEKEE, per germline (reference sequence). The CDR3 DNA follows: TGTGCCAGCAGCCGCGTCCCGGGACTAGCGGGGGAAAGGGAGACCCAGTACTTC. Protein: CASSRVPGLAGERETQYF.

This clonotype was recorded many times. This sequence joins TRBV20-1 and TRBJ2-1; TRBD2 matches 12 bases. Trimming at V came to 1 base and at J to 9 bases, leaving 19 bases not matched to a gene. The CDR3 spans 19 residues. CDR1 and CDR2 (germline): DFQATT, SNEGSKA (reference sequence). The CDR3 sequence: CSARGTSGTSPSTLFEQFF. DNA of the CDR3: TGCAGTGCTAGAGGGACTAGCGGGACCTCCCCCTCTACCTTGTTTGAGCAGTTCTTC.

This clonotype was seen only a few times. This sequence joins TRBV4-2 and TRBJ2-5, with no clear D. V was cut by 0 bases and J by 7 bases, with 15 bases left in between. The CDR3 covers 15 residues. Germline lookup yields CDR1 LGHNA and CDR2 YNFKEQ. CDR3 sequence reads: CASSQDPSTPGTQYF. The CDR3 DNA is TGTGCCAGCAGCCAAGACCCCTCTACTCCTGGGACCCAGTACTTC.

This clonotype was seen a few times. The V gene is TRBV12-3 or TRBV12-4, the J gene TRBJ1-5, with D possibly being TRBD1 (6 bases). V gave up 5 bases and J gave up 6 bases, with 17 bases separating them. The CDR3 sequence is 15 residues long. CDR3 DNA sequence: TGTGCCAGCAGTCCAACACAGGGTTCGGGTCAGCCCCAGCATTTT. The encoded protein is CASSPTQGSGQPQHF.

V usage is TRBV12-3 or TRBV12-4 and J usage is TRBJ2-1; 9 nucleotides line up with TRBD2. J gave up 8 bases and V 3 bases, and 5 bases lay outside the gene matches. This CDR3 has 14 amino acids. In DNA form, the CDR3 reads TGTGCCAGCAGTTTCAGGACTAGCGAGGATGAGCAGTTCTTC. It encodes CASSFRTSEDEQFF.

A few counts support this clonotype. J is TRBJ2-7 and V is TRBV11-1; 10 nucleotides agree with TRBD2. This CDR3 contains 16 residues. Germline V CDR1 and CDR2: SGHAT, FQDESV (reference sequence). The V gene end was trimmed by 2 bases and the J gene end by 2 bases; junction bases not matched to a gene: 6. CDR3 region: CASSLTSTSGAYEQYF. The DNA of the CDR3 is TGTGCCAGCAGCTTAACGTCTACTAGCGGGGCCTACGAGCAGTACTTC.

This clonotype has a handful of counts. J is TRBJ2-2 and V is TRBV10-3, with 9 bases aligning to TRBD2. Germline V gives CDR1 ENHRY, CDR2 SYGVKD. V was pared by 0 bases and J by 2 bases, with 4 bases of the junction left unmatched. The CDR3 has 17 residues. The DNA of the CDR3 is TGTGCCATCAGTGAGTCTTTGGGACTAGCAAACACCGGGGAGCTGTTTTTT. This encodes CAISESLGLANTGELFF.

The table lists this clonotype with a few counts. V is TRBV12-3 or TRBV12-4 and J is TRBJ1-1; D may be TRBD1 (6 bases). V lost 6 bases, J lost 5 bases, and 19 bases lay in between. This CDR3 has 15 amino acids. The CDR3 here is CASRDAGQRRTEAFF. The CDR3, as DNA: TGTGCCAGCAGGGACGCTGGACAGCGGAGGACTGAAGCTTTCTTT.

The CDR3 DNA sequence: TGCGCCAGCAGCCCCGACAGGGGAGACGGGGAGCTGTTTTTT. It encodes CASSPDRGDGELFF. V is TRBV5-1 and J is TRBJ2-2, with 8 bases fitting TRBD1. In germline, CDR1 is SGHRS, CDR2 YFSETQ. J lost 7 bases, V lost 4 bases, and 6 bases had no gene match. The CDR3 consists of 14 residues. The variable domain in full, with the rest retrieved from reference TRBV5-1 and TRBJ2-2, is KAGVTQTPRYLIKTRGQQVTLSCSPISGHRSVSWYQQTPGQGLQFLFEYFSETQRNKGNFPGRFSGRQFSNSRSEMNVSTLELGDSALYLCASSPDRGDGELFFGEGSRLTVL.

The chain recombines TRBV24-1 with TRBJ2-5, with 14 nucleotides matching TRBD2. The CDR3 sequence is 19 residues long. Germline V gene sequence: CDR1 KGHDR, CDR2 SFDVKD. After removal of 9 bases from V and 5 bases from J, the junction contained 19 bases not matched to a gene. The CDR3 bases are TGTGCCACCGGGGGAGGGCCGGGACTAGCGGGGGACTACCGGGAGACCCAGTACTTC. This sequence encodes CATGGGPGLAGDYRETQYF.

The chain has TRBV29-1 and TRBJ2-1; D may be TRBD1 (5 bases). Per germline, CDR1 SQVTM and CDR2 ANQGSEA. CDR3 length: 14 residues. V was trimmed by 7 bases and J by 7 bases, leaving 20 bases between them. The CDR3 is CSERNTGRGNEQFF. The CDR3 nucleotides are TGCAGCGAACGTAACACGGGTAGGGGTAATGAGCAGTTCTTC.

This clonotype was detected many times. J is TRBJ1-1 and V is TRBV12-3 or TRBV12-4; D possibly corresponds to TRBD1 (5 bases). Trimming took off 6 bases at V and 5 bases at J, with 7 bases between the two ends. The CDR3 contains 11 residues. CDR3 sequence: CASSRGTEAFF. DNA of the CDR3: TGTGCCAGCAGCCGGGGGACTGAAGCTTTCTTT.

This chain connects TRBV2 to TRBJ2-3; D remains ambiguous. The V gene's germline CDR1 is SNHLY and CDR2 FYNNEI. The CDR3 runs to 12 residues. V gave up 8 bases and J gave up 2 bases, with 8 bases separating them. The CDR3 here is CASGVVTDTQYF. CDR3 coding DNA: TGTGCCAGCGGTGTGGTCACAGATACGCAGTATTTT.

The genes are TRBV24-1 and TRBJ1-1; 7 positions match TRBD1. CDR3 length equals 12 residues. Germline CDR1 KGHDR, CDR2 SFDVKD. V shed 3 bases, J shed 8 bases, and the junction held 2 bases outside the gene matches. CDR3 amino acids: CATSDKQGEAFF. The DNA for the CDR3 is TGTGCCACCAGTGATAAACAGGGGGAAGCTTTCTTT.

This clonotype was observed a few times. The V call is TRBV12-3 or TRBV12-4, the J call TRBJ1-1; D remains ambiguous. V was cut by 6 bases and J by 5 bases, with 16 bases left in between. The CDR3 extends over 14 amino acids. In DNA, the CDR3 is TGTGCCAGCAGCCTAGGGTATGGTGGAACTGAAGCTTTCTTT. Translating gives CASSLGYGGTEAFF.

V and J are TRBV12-3 or TRBV12-4 and TRBJ1-2, with D uncertain. CDR3 length: 15 residues. The germline V and J ends were trimmed by 2 bases and 0 bases, with 10 bases remaining between them. The CDR3 is CASSLYPSANYGYTF. CDR3 coding DNA: TGTGCCAGCAGTTTATATCCGTCAGCTAACTATGGCTACACCTTC.

This clonotype was seen a handful of times. This chain uses TRBV6-5 with TRBJ2-5; 8 bases line up with TRBD2. CDR1 and CDR2 from the germline V gene are MNHEY and SVGAGI. V lost 5 bases, J lost 1 base, and 9 bases stayed unmatched. The CDR3 runs 16 residues. The CDR3 nucleotides read TGTGCCAGCAGTACTTGGACTAGCCGCGCCCAAGAGACCCAGTACTTC. This gives the protein CASSTWTSRAQETQYF.

The rearrangement uses TRBV7-9 and TRBJ1-1; 10 positions agree with TRBD1. The germline CDR1 and CDR2 sequences are SEHNR and FQNEAQ (reference sequence). CDR3 length equals 14 residues. Trimming at V came to 3 bases and at J to 6 bases, leaving 4 bases not matched to a gene. The CDR3 DNA sequence: TGTGCCAGCAGCTTGGGGACAGGGGTCGCTGAAGCTTTCTTT. It specifies CASSLGTGVAEAFF.

The chain employs TRBV5-1 and TRBJ2-1; TRBD2 is a possible D gene (6 bases). With 4 bases removed from V and 3 bases from J, the gap between germline ends came to 14 bases. The germline V gene has CDR1 SGHRS and CDR2 YFSETQ. The CDR3 is 15 amino acids. The CDR3 DNA is TGCGCCAGCAGCCCCCAGACTAGGTACTACAATGAGCAGTTCTTC. It is translated as CASSPQTRYYNEQFF. The full variable domain, with the rest looked up from reference TRBV5-1 and TRBJ2-1, is KAGVTQTPRYLIKTRGQQVTLSCSPISGHRSVSWYQQTPGQGLQFLFEYFSETQRNKGNFPGRFSGRQFSNSRSEMNVSTLELGDSALYLCASSPQTRYYNEQFFGPGTRLTVL.

The chain is built from TRBV9 and TRBJ2-5; the D is unclear. The V end was cut by 0 bases, the J end by 4 bases, with 7 bases between. This CDR3 region has 13 residues. Germline CDR1 is SGDLS and CDR2 is YYNGEE. The CDR3: CASSVVSGETQYF. The DNA for the CDR3 is TGTGCCAGCAGCGTAGTGTCGGGAGAGACCCAGTACTTC.

This clonotype has more than one count but fewer than ten. The V gene is TRBV30, the J gene TRBJ2-7; 9 positions match TRBD2. Germline V gene sequence: CDR1 GTSNPN, CDR2 SVGIG (reference sequence). The junction had 5 bases not matched to a gene; V was cut back by 3 bases and J by 2 bases. The CDR3 covers 14 residues. As DNA, the CDR3 is TGTGCCTGGAGGCAGGCGGGAGGGCCCTACGAGCAGTACTTC. Amino acid sequence: CAWRQAGGPYEQYF.

The chain couples TRBV5-1 to TRBJ2-2, with D possibly matching TRBD1 (6 bases). The CDR3 is 15 amino acids. Trimming removed 4 bases at V and 0 bases at J, with 10 bases between. CDR1 and CDR2 (germline): SGHRS, YFSETQ. CDR3 coding DNA: TGCGCCAGCAGCGCGACAGGCACGAACACCGGGGAGCTGTTTTTT. Amino acids: CASSATGTNTGELFF.

V gene TRBV18 combines with J gene TRBJ2-7; D not certain. Trimming removed 3 bases from V and 0 bases from J, with 6 bases in between. The CDR3 is 13 amino acids. CDR1 is KGHSH and CDR2 is LQKENI in the germline V gene. The CDR3 sequence: CASSPAHSYEQYF. As DNA, the CDR3 is TGTGCCAGCTCACCCGCCCACTCCTACGAGCAGTACTTC. Filled out from reference TRBV18 and TRBJ2-7, the complete variable domain reads NAGVMQNPRHLVRRRGQEARLRCSPMKGHSHVYWYRQLPEEGLKFMVYLQKENIIDESGMPKERFSAEFPKEGPSILRIQQVVRGDSAAYFCASSPAHSYEQYFGPGTRLTVT.

CDR3 nucleotide sequence: TGTGCCAGCAGCGCGAACAGGGATCGCGAGCAGTACTTC. It codes for CASSANRDREQYF. The chain combines TRBV7-8 with TRBJ2-7, with D possibly being TRBD1 (6 bases). CDR3 size: 13 residues. The germline V gene has CDR1 SGHVS and CDR2 FQNEAQ. V was trimmed by 5 bases and J by 6 bases, leaving 14 bases between them.

This clonotype was seen a handful of times. The V gene is TRBV12-3 or TRBV12-4, the J gene TRBJ1-2; D might be TRBD1 (6 bases). V lost 4 bases to trimming and J lost 7 bases, with 16 bases between them. The CDR3 is 14 residues long. CDR3 DNA: TGTGCCAGCAGTTCAGGACAGAAGTCGGGTGGCTACACCTTC. Its protein product is CASSSGQKSGGYTF.